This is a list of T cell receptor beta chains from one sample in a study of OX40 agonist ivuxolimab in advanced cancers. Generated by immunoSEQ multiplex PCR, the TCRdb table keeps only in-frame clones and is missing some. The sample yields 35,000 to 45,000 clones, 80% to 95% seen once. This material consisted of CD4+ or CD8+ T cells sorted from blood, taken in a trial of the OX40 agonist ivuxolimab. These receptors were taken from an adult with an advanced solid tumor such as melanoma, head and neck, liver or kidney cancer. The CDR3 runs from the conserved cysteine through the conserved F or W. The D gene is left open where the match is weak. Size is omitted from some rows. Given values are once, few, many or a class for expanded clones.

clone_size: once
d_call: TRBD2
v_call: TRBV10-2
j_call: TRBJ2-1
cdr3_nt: TGCGCCAGCAGTTTAGCGGGAGCCTACAATGAGCAGTTCTTC
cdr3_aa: CASSLAGAYNEQFF

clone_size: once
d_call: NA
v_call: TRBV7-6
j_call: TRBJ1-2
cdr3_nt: TGTGCCAGCAGCAGCTACAGGGAGGATGGCTACACCTTC
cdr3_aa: CASSSYREDGYTF

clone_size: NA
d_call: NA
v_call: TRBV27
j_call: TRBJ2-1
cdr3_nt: TGTGCCAGCATCCCCCAGGGGAGCTACTCCTACAATGAGCAGTTCTTC
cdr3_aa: CASIPQGSYSYNEQFF

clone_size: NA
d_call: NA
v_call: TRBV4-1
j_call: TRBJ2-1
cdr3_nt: TGCGCCAGCAGCCAAGGGACTGTCTACAATGAGCAGTTCTTC
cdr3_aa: CASSQGTVYNEQFF

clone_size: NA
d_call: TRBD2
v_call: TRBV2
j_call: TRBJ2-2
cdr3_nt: TGTGCCAGCAGTGAGCCCCCGGGGCAGGGAGGGTCCGGGGAGCTGTTTTTT
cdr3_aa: CASSEPPGQGGSGELFF

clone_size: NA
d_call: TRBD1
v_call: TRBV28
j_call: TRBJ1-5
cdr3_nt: TGTGCCAGCAGTTCGCCCCGGGGACAGACTAATCAGCCCCAGCATTTT
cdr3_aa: CASSSPRGQTNQPQHF

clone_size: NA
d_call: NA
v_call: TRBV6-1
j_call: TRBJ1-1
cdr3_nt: TGTGCCAGCAGTGAGACAGCCAATACTGAAGCTTTCTTT
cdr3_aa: CASSETANTEAFF

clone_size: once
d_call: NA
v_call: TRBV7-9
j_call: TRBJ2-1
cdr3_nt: TGTGCCAGCAGCGCAACCTTCGGGCGATCCGGTGAGCAGTTCTTC
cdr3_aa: CASSATFGRSGEQFF

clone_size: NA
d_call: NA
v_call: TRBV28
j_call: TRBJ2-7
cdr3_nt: TGTGCCAGCAGTTTAGAGGACAACAACTACGAGCAGTACTTC
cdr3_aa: CASSLEDNNYEQYF

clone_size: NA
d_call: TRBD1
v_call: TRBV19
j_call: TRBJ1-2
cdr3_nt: TGTGCCAGTGACCCAGGGGGAGGCTCCGGCTACACCTTC
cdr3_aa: CASDPGGGSGYTF

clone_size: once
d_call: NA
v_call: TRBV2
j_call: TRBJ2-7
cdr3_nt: TGTGCCAGCAGCGAGGGTTACGAGCAGTACTTC
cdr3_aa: CASSEGYEQYF

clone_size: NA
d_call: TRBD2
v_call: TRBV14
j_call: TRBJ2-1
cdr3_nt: TGTGCCAGCAGCCTGGGGCCTACTAGCGGGGGAGACCCTGAGCAGTTCTTC
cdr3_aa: CASSLGPTSGGDPEQFF

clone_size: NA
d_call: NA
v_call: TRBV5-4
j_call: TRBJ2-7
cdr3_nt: TGTGCCAGCAGCTTGGTTGGGGGCGGGAAGTACGAGCAGTACTTC
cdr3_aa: CASSLVGGGKYEQYF

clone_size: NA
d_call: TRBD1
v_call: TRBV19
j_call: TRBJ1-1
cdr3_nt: TGTGCCAGTAGCCGGACAGGTCCAATGAACACTGAAGCTTTCTTT
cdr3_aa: CASSRTGPMNTEAFF

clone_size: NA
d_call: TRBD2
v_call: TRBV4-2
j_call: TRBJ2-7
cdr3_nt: TGTGCCAGCAGCCAAGAACTAGCGGGAGTACACGAGCAGTACTTC
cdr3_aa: CASSQELAGVHEQYF

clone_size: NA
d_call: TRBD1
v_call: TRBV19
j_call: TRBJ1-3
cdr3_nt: TGTGCCAGTACCCGAGGACAGGGGACTGGAAACACCATATATTTT
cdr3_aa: CASTRGQGTGNTIYF

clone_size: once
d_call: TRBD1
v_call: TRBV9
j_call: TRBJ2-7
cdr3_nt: TGTGCCAGCAGCACAACAGGGGCCTACGAGCAGTACTTC
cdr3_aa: CASSTTGAYEQYF

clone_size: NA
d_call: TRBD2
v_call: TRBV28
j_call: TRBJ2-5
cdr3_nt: TGTGCCAGCAGTTTATCTGGACTAGGCCAGACCCAGTACTTC
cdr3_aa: CASSLSGLGQTQYF

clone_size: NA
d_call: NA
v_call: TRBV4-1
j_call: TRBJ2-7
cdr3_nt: TGCGCCAGCAGCCCCGGCCCCGGGTTGGAAGAGCAGTACTTC
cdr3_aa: CASSPGPGLEEQYF

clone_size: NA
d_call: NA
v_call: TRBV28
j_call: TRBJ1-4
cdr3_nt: TGTGCCAGCAGTACCGCAGGGGTCACTAATGAAAAACTGTTTTTT
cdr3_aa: CASSTAGVTNEKLFF

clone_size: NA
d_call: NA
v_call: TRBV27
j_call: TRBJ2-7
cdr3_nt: TGTGCCAGCAGTGCCGGGACGAACTACGAGCAGTACTTC
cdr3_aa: CASSAGTNYEQYF

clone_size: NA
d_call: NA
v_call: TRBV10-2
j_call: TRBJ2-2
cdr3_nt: TGCGCCAGCATACAGGGTAGTAACACCGGGGAGCTGTTTTTT
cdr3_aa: CASIQGSNTGELFF

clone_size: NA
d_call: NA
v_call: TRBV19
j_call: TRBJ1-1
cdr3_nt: TGTGCCAGTAGTACTTGGGACACTGAAGCTTTCTTT
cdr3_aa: CASSTWDTEAFF

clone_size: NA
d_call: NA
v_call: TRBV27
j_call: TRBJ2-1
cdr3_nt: TGTGCCAGCAGTCTTGACTCTTACAATGAGCAGTTCTTC
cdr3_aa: CASSLDSYNEQFF

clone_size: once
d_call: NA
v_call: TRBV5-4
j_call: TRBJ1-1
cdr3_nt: TGTGCCAGCAGCTGGACGGGTTCTGAAGCTTTCTTT
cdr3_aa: CASSWTGSEAFF

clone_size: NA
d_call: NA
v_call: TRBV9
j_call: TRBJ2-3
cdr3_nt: TGTGCCAGCAGCTACTTTGGGACAGATACGCAGTATTTT
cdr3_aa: CASSYFGTDTQYF